These T cell receptor beta chains were read from a single sample in a study of post-analysis software for immune sequencing data. TCRdb ran MiXCR on the PCR reads and lists one entry per CDR3 protein. This sample has roughly 400,000 distinct CDR3 sequences; roughly 38% occur once, and the top ten carry 7.5% to 8.5%. Sample: blood. The receptor source for this set is a girl aged 2-9 years with multiple sclerosis. Each CDR3 is given with its conserved first and last residue. The order of the fields is CDR3 protein, J gene, CDR3 length, V gene.

CDR3: CASSHESAGVTYNEQFF
J: TRBJ2-1
length: 17
V: TRBV9

CDR3: CASSYSRGPSRSYNSPLHF
J: TRBJ1-6
length: 19
V: TRBV6-5

CDR3: CASSLAVSSGRAYEQYF
J: TRBJ2-7
length: 17
V: TRBV5-1

CDR3: CASSRRGRGQYNEQFF
J: TRBJ2-1
length: 16
V: TRBV12-3/TRBV12-4

CDR3: CASSFRDSLYNEQFF
J: TRBJ2-1
length: 15
V: TRBV5-1

CDR3: CAISESPSGIKNVQYF
J: TRBJ2-4
length: 16
V: TRBV10-3

CDR3: CAISLGETQYF
J: TRBJ2-5
length: 11
V: TRBV10-3

CDR3: CASSSPRGRSSYNEQFF
J: TRBJ2-1
length: 17
V: TRBV7-9

CDR3: CASSTATGGNTEAFF
J: TRBJ1-1
length: 15
V: TRBV5-1

CDR3: CASNPVGGLNEQFF
J: TRBJ2-1
length: 14
V: TRBV28

CDR3: CASRRGLYEQYF
J: TRBJ2-7
length: 12
V: TRBV27

CDR3: CASSYRDRTRGNEQFF
J: TRBJ2-1
length: 16
V: TRBV6-2/TRBV6-3

CDR3: CSVVQGSSNQPQHF
J: TRBJ1-5
length: 14
V: TRBV29-1

CDR3: CASSLNRGRETQYF
J: TRBJ2-5
length: 14
V: TRBV7-9

CDR3: CASSRAGTGYNEQFF
J: TRBJ2-1
length: 15
V: TRBV25-1

CDR3: CAISDPAVSTDTQYF
J: TRBJ2-3
length: 15
V: TRBV10-3

CDR3: CAGSSTGTGLSTDTQYF
J: TRBJ2-3
length: 17
V: TRBV4-1

CDR3: CASSSTGAPTYGYTF
J: TRBJ1-2
length: 15
V: TRBV7-3

CDR3: CSVGSGSRPQHF
J: TRBJ1-5
length: 12
V: TRBV29-1

CDR3: CASSRVSEQYF
J: TRBJ2-7
length: 11
V: TRBV7-9

CDR3: CASSLVLRTPSSYGQYF
J: TRBJ2-7
length: 17
V: TRBV12-3/TRBV12-4

CDR3: CASSATTGIGQPQHF
J: TRBJ1-5
length: 15
V: TRBV9

CDR3: CSARQDTTYEQYF
J: TRBJ2-7
length: 13
V: TRBV20-1

CDR3: CSANDRGSFGANVLTF
J: TRBJ2-6
length: 16
V: TRBV20-1

CDR3: CSASELAGVGTQYF
J: TRBJ2-3
length: 14
V: TRBV20-1

CDR3: CASSSILVPPHF
J: TRBJ1-6
length: 12
V: TRBV7-2

CDR3: CASSYSSGDYEQYF
J: TRBJ2-7
length: 14
V: TRBV6-5

CDR3: CSARDLGKGYEQYF
J: TRBJ2-7
length: 14
V: TRBV20-1

CDR3: CASSHGLAGQETQYF
J: TRBJ2-5
length: 15
V: TRBV7-9

CDR3: CASSSLRGPSSYEQYF
J: TRBJ2-7
length: 16
V: TRBV11-2

CDR3: CASSRIFGYGYTF
J: TRBJ1-2
length: 13
V: TRBV4-1

CDR3: CATSDSGANEQFF
J: TRBJ2-1
length: 13
V: TRBV24-1

CDR3: CSGRLASYNEQFF
J: TRBJ2-1
length: 13
V: TRBV29-1